Listed below are T cell receptor beta chains from one sample, sequenced in a study of control samples from healthy donors and cancer patients. Generated by immunoSEQ multiplex PCR, the TCRdb table keeps only in-frame clones and is missing some. This sample has about 150,000 clones, with 88% found just once. The material sequenced was blood. These receptors were taken from a man younger than 35 in good health. Both conserved end residues are part of each CDR3. The D gene is left open where the match is weak. A row's size may be missing; if present it is once, few, many or a size class.

j_gene | d_gene | v_gene | len | abundance | CDR3aa | CDR3nt
TRBJ2-1 | - | TRBV9 | 14 | - | CASNTMGGYNEQFF | TGTGCCAGCAACACTATGGGGGGCTACAATGAGCAGTTCTTC
TRBJ1-2 | TRBD1 | TRBV6-2/TRBV6-3 | 13 | - | CASSYSDREGYTF | TGTGCCAGCAGTTACTCCGACAGGGAAGGCTACACCTTC
TRBJ1-3 | - | TRBV29-1 | 12 | - | CSGGGAGNTIYF | TGCAGCGGCGGGGGCGCTGGAAACACCATATATTTT
TRBJ1-5 | - | TRBV19 | 13 | - | CATTDSPNQPQHF | TGTGCCACCACCGACAGCCCCAATCAGCCCCAGCATTTT
TRBJ1-2 | - | TRBV9 | 11 | once | CASDSSYGYTF | TGTGCCAGTGACAGTAGCTATGGCTACACCTTC
TRBJ1-2 | - | TRBV28 | 13 | - | CASRRIGGGGYTF | TGTGCCAGCAGACGCATTGGGGGTGGCGGCTACACCTTC
TRBJ1-1 | - | TRBV5-6 | 16 | - | CASSLGVGRAVSGAFF | TGTGCCAGCAGCTTGGGGGTAGGTAGGGCGGTCTCGGGAGCTTTCTTT
TRBJ1-2 | TRBD1 | TRBV20-1 | 11 | - | CSALTGEGYTF | TGCAGTGCTTTAACAGGGGAGGGCTACACCTTC
TRBJ2-7 | - | TRBV2 | 13 | few | CASSQTGNYEQYF | TGTGCCAGCAGCCAGACAGGAAACTACGAGCAGTACTTC
TRBJ2-1 | - | TRBV3-1/TRBV3-2 | 14 | - | CASSQDTSGNEQFF | TGTGCCAGCAGCCAAGATACCAGCGGCAATGAGCAGTTCTTC
TRBJ2-1 | - | TRBV19 | 19 | - | CASSIDHSAVALNYNEQFF | TGTGCCAGTAGTATAGATCATTCCGCCGTAGCACTTAACTACAATGAGCAGTTCTTC
TRBJ1-1 | - | TRBV29-1 | 14 | - | CSVGGTGMNTEAFF | TGCAGCGTTGGGGGTACAGGGATGAACACTGAAGCTTTCTTT
TRBJ2-1 | - | TRBV4-2 | 15 | - | CASSQDGSRVNEQFF | TGTGCCAGCAGCCAAGATGGGTCCAGAGTGAATGAGCAGTTCTTC
TRBJ1-3 | - | TRBV5-4 | 15 | - | CASSLGPPSGNTIYF | TGTGCCAGCAGCTTGGGGCCACCCTCTGGAAACACCATATATTTT
TRBJ1-5 | - | TRBV18 | 15 | - | CASSPQTAFNQPQHF | TGTGCCAGCTCACCTCAGACGGCCTTCAATCAGCCCCAGCATTTT
TRBJ1-4 | - | TRBV10-3 | 15 | - | CAISEGRVGNEKLFF | TGTGCCATCAGTGAGGGCAGGGTGGGTAATGAAAAACTGTTTTTT
TRBJ1-1 | TRBD1 | TRBV4-3 | 20 | - | CASSQDRAGRGQGIRTEAFF | TGCGCCAGCAGCCAAGATCGGGCCGGGAGGGGACAGGGGATTCGCACTGAAGCTTTCTTT
TRBJ2-5 | TRBD1 | TRBV2 | 15 | - | CASRSNRGQGETQYF | TGTGCCAGCAGGTCCAACAGGGGGCAAGGGGAGACCCAGTACTTC
TRBJ1-3 | TRBD1 | TRBV5-6 | 16 | - | CASSSGQGRSGNTIYF | TGTGCCAGCAGTTCGGGACAGGGGCGCTCTGGAAACACCATATATTTT
TRBJ2-7 | TRBD2 | TRBV28 | 14 | - | CASSFQRGAYEQYF | TGTGCCAGCAGTTTCCAGCGGGGGGCCTACGAGCAGTACTTC
TRBJ1-2 | - | TRBV5-6 | 13 | - | CASRSSVGYGYTF | TGTGCCAGCAGATCGTCGGTAGGGTATGGCTACACCTTC
TRBJ2-3 | - | TRBV27 | 14 | - | CASSLSRGPDTQYF | TGTGCCAGCAGTTTATCGCGGGGGCCAGATACGCAGTATTTT
TRBJ1-2 | TRBD1 | TRBV30 | 16 | - | CAWARQGPFPSGGYTF | TGTGCCTGGGCCCGACAGGGTCCGTTCCCCTCGGGTGGCTACACCTTC
TRBJ1-5 | - | TRBV5-5 | 15 | few | CASSLGGYSNQPQHF | TGTGCCAGCAGCTTGGGCGGGTATAGCAATCAGCCCCAGCATTTT
TRBJ1-5 | - | TRBV18 | 16 | - | CASSPLSAGRNQPQHF | TGTGCCAGCTCACCACTGTCCGCAGGGCGCAATCAGCCCCAGCATTTT
TRBJ2-5 | - | TRBV12-3/TRBV12-4 | 13 | - | CASSLVGAETQYF | TGTGCCAGCAGTTTAGTAGGGGCCGAGACCCAGTACTTC
TRBJ1-2 | - | TRBV7-9 | 13 | few | CASSPPAAYGYTF | TGTGCCAGCAGCCCACCCGCTGCGTATGGCTACACCTTC
TRBJ2-7 | - | TRBV7-9 | 12 | - | CASSLKGDGQYF | TGTGCCAGCAGCTTAAAGGGGGACGGGCAGTACTTC
TRBJ1-1 | TRBD1 | TRBV6-2/TRBV6-3 | 15 | - | CASSHHSKGQGLAFF | TGTGCCAGCAGCCATCATTCGAAAGGACAGGGGCTGGCTTTCTTT
TRBJ2-3 | - | TRBV5-4 | 14 | - | CASSFAGSTDTQYF | TGTGCCAGCAGCTTTGCAGGGAGCACAGATACGCAGTATTTT
TRBJ1-5 | - | TRBV7-2 | 14 | - | CASSFTGSRQPQHF | TGTGCCAGCAGCTTTACAGGGAGCCGTCAGCCCCAGCATTTT
TRBJ1-4 | TRBD1 | TRBV5-4 | 14 | - | CASSLDRGNEKLFF | TGTGCCAGCAGCTTGGACAGGGGGAATGAAAAACTGTTTTTT
TRBJ1-6 | TRBD1 | TRBV7-9 | 14 | - | CASSPTGGNSPLHF | TGTGCCAGCAGCCCGACAGGGGGCAATTCACCCCTCCACTTT
TRBJ1-5 | - | TRBV3-1/TRBV3-2 | 14 | - | CASSREAVNQPQHF | TGTGCCAGCAGCCGTGAGGCAGTCAATCAGCCCCAGCATTTT